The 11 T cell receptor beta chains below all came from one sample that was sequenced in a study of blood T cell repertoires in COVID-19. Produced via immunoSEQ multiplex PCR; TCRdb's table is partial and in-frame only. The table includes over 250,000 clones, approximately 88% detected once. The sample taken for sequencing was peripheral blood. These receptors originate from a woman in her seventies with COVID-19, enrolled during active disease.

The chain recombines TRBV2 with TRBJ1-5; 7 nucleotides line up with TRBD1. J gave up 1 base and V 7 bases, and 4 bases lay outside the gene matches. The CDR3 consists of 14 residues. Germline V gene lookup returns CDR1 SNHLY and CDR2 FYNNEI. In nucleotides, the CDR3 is TGTGCCAGCAATAAACAGGGGAGCAATCAGCCCCAGCATTTT. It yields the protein CASNKQGSNQPQHF.

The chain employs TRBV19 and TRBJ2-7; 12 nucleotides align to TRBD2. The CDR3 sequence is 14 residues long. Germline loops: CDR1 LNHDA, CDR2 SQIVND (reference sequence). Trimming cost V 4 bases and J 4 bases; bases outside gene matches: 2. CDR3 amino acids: CASSRLAGVYEQYF. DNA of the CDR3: TGTGCCAGTAGTAGACTAGCGGGAGTTTACGAGCAGTACTTC.

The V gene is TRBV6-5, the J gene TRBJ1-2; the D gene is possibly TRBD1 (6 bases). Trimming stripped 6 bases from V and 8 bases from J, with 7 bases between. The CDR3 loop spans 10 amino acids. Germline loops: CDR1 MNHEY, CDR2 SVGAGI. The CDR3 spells CASRQGGYTF. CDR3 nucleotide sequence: TGTGCCAGCAGACAGGGCGGCTACACCTTC.

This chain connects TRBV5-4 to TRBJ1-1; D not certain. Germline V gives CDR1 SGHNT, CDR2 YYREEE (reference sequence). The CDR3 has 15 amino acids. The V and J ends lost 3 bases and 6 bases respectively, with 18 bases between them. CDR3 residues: CASSSGGLRRAEAFF. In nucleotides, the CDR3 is TGTGCCAGCAGCTCTGGAGGTCTCCGCAGAGCTGAAGCTTTCTTT.

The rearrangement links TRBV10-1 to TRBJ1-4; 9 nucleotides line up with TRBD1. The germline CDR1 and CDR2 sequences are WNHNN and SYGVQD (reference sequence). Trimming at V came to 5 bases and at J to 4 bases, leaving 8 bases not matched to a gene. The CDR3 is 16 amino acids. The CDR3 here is CASSRHRGLGNEKLFF. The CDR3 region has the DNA TGCGCCAGCAGTAGACACAGGGGGCTAGGTAATGAAAAACTGTTTTTT.

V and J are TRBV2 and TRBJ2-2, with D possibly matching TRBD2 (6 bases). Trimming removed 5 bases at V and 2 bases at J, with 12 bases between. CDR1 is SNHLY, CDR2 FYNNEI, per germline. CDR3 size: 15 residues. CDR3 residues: CASSWTGENTGELFF. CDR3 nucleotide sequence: TGTGCCAGCAGTTGGACGGGGGAAAACACCGGGGAGCTGTTTTTT.

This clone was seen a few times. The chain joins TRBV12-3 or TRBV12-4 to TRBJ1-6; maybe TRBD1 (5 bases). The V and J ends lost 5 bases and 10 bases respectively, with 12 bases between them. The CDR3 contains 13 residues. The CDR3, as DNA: TGTGCCAGCAGTGGAGCAGGGTCATCACCCCTCCACTTT. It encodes CASSGAGSSPLHF.

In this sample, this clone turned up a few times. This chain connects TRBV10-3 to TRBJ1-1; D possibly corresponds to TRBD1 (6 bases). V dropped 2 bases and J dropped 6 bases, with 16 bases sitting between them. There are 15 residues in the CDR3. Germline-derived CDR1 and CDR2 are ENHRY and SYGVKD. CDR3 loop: CAISESGQNNAEAFF. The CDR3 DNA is TGTGCCATCAGTGAGAGCGGACAGAATAACGCTGAAGCTTTCTTT.

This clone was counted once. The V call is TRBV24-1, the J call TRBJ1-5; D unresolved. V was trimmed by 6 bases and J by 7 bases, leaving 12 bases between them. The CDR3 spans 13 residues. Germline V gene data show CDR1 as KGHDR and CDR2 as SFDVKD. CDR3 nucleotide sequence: TGTGCCACCAGTAAGAGGGAGGGCCAGCCCCAGCATTTT. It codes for CATSKREGQPQHF.

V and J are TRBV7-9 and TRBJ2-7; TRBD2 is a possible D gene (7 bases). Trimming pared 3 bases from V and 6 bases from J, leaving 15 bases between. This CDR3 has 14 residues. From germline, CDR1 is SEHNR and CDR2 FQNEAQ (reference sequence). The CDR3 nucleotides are TGTGCCAGCAGCTTTGGGATTGGGGGGGCCGAGCAGTACTTC. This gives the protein CASSFGIGGAEQYF.

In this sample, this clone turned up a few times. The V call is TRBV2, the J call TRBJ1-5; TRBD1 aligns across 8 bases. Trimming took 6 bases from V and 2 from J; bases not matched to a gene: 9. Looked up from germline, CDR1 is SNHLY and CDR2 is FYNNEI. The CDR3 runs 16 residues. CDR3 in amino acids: CASRRDRTGGNQPQHF. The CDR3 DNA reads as TGTGCCAGCAGACGGGACAGGACCGGGGGCAATCAGCCCCAGCATTTT.